This TCR beta chain was recorded in a study of T cell responses to AZD1222 COVID-19 vaccine. Trimming left V 1 base short and J 0 bases short, with 26 bases between. Germline V gene data show CDR1 as SGDLS and CDR2 as YYNGEE. The CDR3 runs to 21 residues. TCRdb's table, derived via immunoSEQ multiplex PCR, lists solely in-frame clones and lacks some. The data show 180,000 or so clones, with roughly 88% seen just once and roughly 7.7% held by the top ten. The receptor was derived from an adult in good health. The chain links TRBV9 to TRBJ2-1; weak D call: TRBD1 (7 bases). Here the sequenced sample was peripheral blood, taken on day 0 of AZD1222 vaccination. CDR3 coding DNA: TGTGCCAGCAGCGTAAGGGCCCGAGGAGGGGGCGACAGGAGCTCCTACAATGAGCAGTTCTTC. It translates to CASSVRARGGGDRSSYNEQFF.